One sample yielded the 23 T cell receptor beta chains listed below, sequenced in a study of T cell responses to AZD1222 COVID-19 vaccine. Sequencing used immunoSEQ multiplex PCR; TCRdb keeps in-frame clones, though not all of them. The sample has 53,000 or so clones; less than 85% are singletons. Source: peripheral blood, taken on day 0 of AZD1222 vaccination. These receptors were obtained from an adult in good health.

The chain is built from TRBV9 and TRBJ2-1; the D gene is possibly TRBD2 (5 bases). The CDR3 consists of 14 residues. The germline CDR1 and CDR2 sequences are SGDLS and YYNGEE. Trimming took off 2 bases at V and 7 bases at J, with 13 bases between the two ends. CDR3 loop: CASSVLANPNEQFF. The CDR3 coding sequence is TGTGCCAGCAGCGTGTTAGCGAATCCTAATGAGCAGTTCTTC.

This sequence joins TRBV3-1 (or the pseudogene TRBV3-2) and TRBJ2-2; 7 nucleotides line up with TRBD2. Losses at the gene ends were 6 bases for V and 5 bases for J; bases not matched to a gene: 6. Germline values: CDR1 LGHDT, CDR2 YNNKEL (reference sequence). The CDR3 covers 14 residues. The CDR3 coding sequence is TGTGCCAGCAGTCAACTAGCGCCTACCGGGGAGCTGTTTTTT. Translating it yields CASSQLAPTGELFF.

This rearrangement joins TRBV18 to TRBJ2-2, with D uncertain. Germline lookup yields CDR1 KGHSH and CDR2 LQKENI. The CDR3 sequence is 15 residues long. V was clipped by 0 bases and J by 1 base, with 6 bases between them. The CDR3 protein is CASSPPHGNTGELFF. CDR3 nucleotides: TGTGCCAGCTCACCACCGCACGGGAACACCGGGGAGCTGTTTTTT.

This chain links TRBV7-3 with TRBJ2-6; 9 nucleotides line up with TRBD2. Trimming at V came to 3 bases and at J to 1 base, leaving 4 bases not matched to a gene. The CDR3 spans 17 residues. Germline loops: CDR1 SGHTA, CDR2 FQGTGA. The chain's CDR3 is CASSFLAGSSGANVLTF. CDR3 in DNA: TGTGCCAGCAGCTTTCTAGCGGGATCTTCTGGGGCCAACGTCCTGACTTTC. Combining the CDR3 with reference TRBV7-3 and TRBJ2-6 gives the whole variable domain GAGVSQTPSNKVTEKGKYVELRCDPISGHTALYWYRQSLGQGPEFLIYFQGTGAADDSGLPNDRFFAVRPEGSVSTLKIQRTERGDSAVYLCASSFLAGSSGANVLTFGAGSRLTVL.

This chain connects TRBV28 to TRBJ2-7, with D maybe TRBD2 (5 bases). The CDR3 has 17 residues. Trimming took 6 bases from V and 2 from J, leaving 23 bases between them. The germline V gene has CDR1 MDHEN and CDR2 SYDVKM. This CDR3 is CASSKTGWAGPTYEQYF. The CDR3 nucleotides read TGTGCCAGCAGCAAAACCGGATGGGCGGGCCCAACCTACGAGCAGTACTTC.

This chain joins TRBV10-1 and TRBJ1-1; D not certain. Germline V gene data show CDR1 as WNHNN and CDR2 as SYGVQD (reference sequence). V lost 2 bases to trimming and J lost 0 bases, with 7 bases between them. CDR3 size: 14 residues. In nucleotides, the CDR3 is TGCGCCAGCAGTGAGACCCCCCTGAACACTGAAGCTTTCTTT. Translation gives CASSETPLNTEAFF.

The CDR3 loop is CASSVTVYQETQYF. Written as DNA, the CDR3 is TGTGCCAGCAGCGTGACGGTGTACCAAGAGACCCAGTACTTC. The gene calls are TRBV9 and TRBJ2-5; D remains unclear. Per germline, CDR1 SGDLS and CDR2 YYNGEE. Trimming pared 2 bases from V and 0 bases from J, leaving 8 bases between. The CDR3 spans 14 residues.

The chain uses TRBV11-3 and TRBJ2-5; 11 bases are a match to TRBD2. Germline assignment: CDR1 SGHNT and CDR2 YENEEA. The CDR3 contains 14 residues. The junction had 2 bases not matched to a gene; V was cut back by 3 bases and J by 5 bases. The DNA of the CDR3 is TGTGCCAGCAGCTTTCTAGCGGGAGGCGAGACCCAGTACTTC. It is translated as CASSFLAGGETQYF.

The chain recombines TRBV6-1 with TRBJ1-3; 8 bases map to TRBD1. This CDR3 has 15 residues. V trimming: 2 bases; J trimming: 3 bases; junction bases outside the gene matches: 3. From germline, CDR1 is MNHNS and CDR2 SASEGT. The CDR3 DNA is TGTGCCAGCAGTGAAACGGGGACAGGTGGAAACACCATATATTTT. Its translation: CASSETGTGGNTIYF.

J is TRBJ2-2 and V is TRBV2; a weak D match, TRBD1 (6 bases). This CDR3 contains 14 residues. Trimming removed 6 bases from V and 3 bases from J, with 11 bases in between. CDR1 is SNHLY, CDR2 FYNNEI, per germline. The CDR3 region is CASSVGQDTGELFF. The CDR3 DNA follows: TGTGCCAGCAGCGTGGGACAAGACACCGGGGAGCTGTTTTTT. Looking up the rest from reference TRBV2 and TRBJ2-2 gives the full variable domain: EPEVTQTPSHQVTQMGQEVILRCVPISNHLYFYWYRQILGQKVEFLVSFYNNEISEKSEIFDDQFSVERPDGSNFTLKIRSTKLEDSAMYFCASSVGQDTGELFFGEGSRLTVL.

This rearrangement joins TRBV7-8 to TRBJ2-1; TRBD2 aligns across 10 bases. Germline CDR1 is SGHVS and CDR2 is FQNEAQ. J lost 8 bases, V lost 5 bases, and 15 bases had no gene match. The CDR3 extends over 17 amino acids. The CDR3 protein is CASSLRPTSGRRDEQFF. The CDR3 coding sequence is TGTGCCAGCAGCCTCCGACCGACTAGCGGGCGTAGGGATGAGCAGTTCTTC.

The CDR3 region is CASSVETSGAAPADTQYF. Here the CDR3 DNA reads TGTGCCAGCAGCGTAGAAACTAGCGGGGCGGCCCCCGCAGATACGCAGTATTTT. The gene calls are TRBV9 and TRBJ2-3; 10 nucleotides line up with TRBD2. This CDR3 spans 18 amino acids. Looked up from germline, CDR1 is SGDLS and CDR2 is YYNGEE. V gave up 0 bases and J gave up 4 bases; unmatched junction bases: 11.

The V and J genes are TRBV7-2 and TRBJ1-3; TRBD1 is a possible D gene (6 bases). The CDR3 sequence is 15 residues long. CDR1 is SGHTA and CDR2 is FQGNSA in the germline V gene. The V and J ends lost 3 bases and 0 bases respectively, with 9 bases between them. CDR3 sequence: CASSFTGSSGNTIYF. The CDR3 DNA reads as TGTGCCAGCAGCTTCACAGGGAGCTCTGGAAACACCATATATTTT.

The chain uses TRBV9 and TRBJ2-7; TRBD2 might be the D (5 bases). CDR1 and CDR2 (germline): SGDLS, YYNGEE. The CDR3 consists of 15 residues. The V gene lost 0 bases and the J gene lost 1 base, with 11 bases spanning the gap. CDR3 sequence: CASSVGSGSSYEQYF. CDR3 nucleotides: TGTGCCAGCAGCGTAGGGAGCGGTTCTTCCTACGAGCAGTACTTC.

V usage is TRBV14 and J usage is TRBJ2-5, with 9 positions matching TRBD1. J gave up 6 bases and V 2 bases, and 19 bases lay outside the gene matches. The CDR3 spans 19 residues. Germline V gene sequence: CDR1 SGHDN, CDR2 FVKESK. CDR3 in DNA: TGTGCCAGCAGCCAACCCTCTCCGGGGCCGGGACAGGGTTCGAAGACCCAGTACTTC. Its translation: CASSQPSPGPGQGSKTQYF. Variable domain in full (rest from reference TRBV14 and TRBJ2-5): EAGVTQFPSHSVIEKGQTVTLRCDPISGHDNLYWYRRVMGKEIKFLLHFVKESKQDESGMPNNRFLAERTGGTYSTLKVQPAELEDSGVYFCASSQPSPGPGQGSKTQYFGPGTRLLVL.

This clone has just one count. V gene TRBV27 combines with J gene TRBJ2-4; D unresolved. CDR1 is MNHEY, CDR2 SMNVEV, per germline (reference sequence). This CDR3 comprises 15 residues. V lost 4 bases and J lost 4, with 14 bases in between. CDR3 in amino acids: CASSSPATQKNIQYF. CDR3 DNA sequence: TGTGCCAGCAGTTCCCCGGCTACACAGAAAAACATTCAGTACTTC.

V and J are TRBV19 and TRBJ2-2; D perhaps matches TRBD2 (5 bases). Between the trimmed V and J ends, which lost 6 bases and 4 bases, there was a span of 12 bases. CDR1 is LNHDA and CDR2 is SQIVND in the germline V gene (reference sequence). The CDR3 is 14 amino acids. CDR3 DNA: TGTGCCAGTAGGGGAGAGTCTGGCACCGGGGAGCTGTTTTTT. Its protein is CASRGESGTGELFF.

This clone was seen just once. The DNA for the CDR3 is TGCGCCAGCAGCTTGGCCACTAGCGGGGAGCTGTTTTTT. It yields the protein CASSLATSGELFF. The V and J genes are TRBV5-1 and TRBJ2-2, with D tentatively TRBD2 (5 bases). V dropped 0 bases and J dropped 7 bases, with 7 bases sitting between them. The length of the CDR3 is 13 residues. Germline V CDR1 and CDR2: SGHRS, YFSETQ.

The chain combines TRBV29-1 with TRBJ2-1; weak D call: TRBD1 (6 bases). This CDR3 spans 16 amino acids. Germline CDR1 reads SQVTM; CDR2 reads ANQGSEA. V was pared by 1 base and J by 3 bases, with 16 bases between. The CDR3 nucleotides are TGCAGCGTTGAAGGGGGGTTAAGGGGACACTACAATGAGCAGTTCTTC. Translating gives CSVEGGLRGHYNEQFF.

J is TRBJ1-1 and V is TRBV7-2; no clear D. Trimming left V 1 base short and J 5 bases short, with 8 bases between. Germline lookup yields CDR1 SGHTA and CDR2 FQGNSA. The length of the CDR3 is 13 residues. The CDR3 DNA reads as TGTGCCAGCAGCTTAGAAAGGGTTACTGAAGCTTTCTTT. It is translated as CASSLERVTEAFF.

This CDR3 reads CASSQESSVSARNEQFF. The CDR3 nucleotides are TGCGCCAGCAGCCAAGAAAGTTCCGTAAGCGCACGCAATGAGCAGTTCTTC. The chain joins TRBV4-1 to TRBJ2-1; D gene uncertain. The germline V gene has CDR1 MGHRA and CDR2 YSYEKL. This CDR3 comprises 17 residues. Trimming removed 0 bases at V and 6 bases at J, with 18 bases between.

J is TRBJ2-2 and V is TRBV20-1; D is uncertain. The CDR3 contains 14 residues. V was shortened by 4 bases and J by 2 bases, with 11 bases between the two germline ends. Germline V gives CDR1 DFQATT, CDR2 SNEGSKA (reference sequence). CDR3 bases: TGCAGTGCTACTGATGCGCAAAACACCGGGGAGCTGTTTTTT. This gives the protein CSATDAQNTGELFF.

The chain has TRBV19 and TRBJ2-3; TRBD2 matches at 7 bases. Germline CDR1 LNHDA, CDR2 SQIVND (reference sequence). The CDR3 length is 13 residues. The trim removed 10 bases at V and 7 bases at J, leaving 11 bases unmatched. The CDR3 protein is CAIKGGSRNTQYF. CDR3 nucleotides: TGTGCCATTAAGGGCGGGAGTAGGAATACGCAGTATTTT.